These T cell receptor beta chains were read from a single sample in a study of control samples from healthy donors and cancer patients. Generated by immunoSEQ multiplex PCR, the TCRdb table keeps only in-frame clones and is missing some. The table records 70,000 to 80,000 clones, approximately 91% of them present only once. The sample comprised PBMCs. The origin of the receptors is a woman between 45 and 65 years old with colorectal cancer. The CDR3 runs from the conserved cysteine through the conserved F or W. The D gene is left open where the match is weak. The size of a clone is reported for some rows only, either as once, few or many, or as a class for expanded clones.

abundance	v_gene	d_gene	j_gene	CDR3nt	CDR3aa
.	TRBV27	.	TRBJ1-1	TGTGCCACCGCAAAACTACAGAACACTGAAGCTTTCTTT	CATAKLQNTEAFF
once	TRBV6-5	TRBD2	TRBJ2-2	TGTGCCAGCAGACCCCTAGCGGGGGCTGGGGAGCTGTTTTTT	CASRPLAGAGELFF
.	TRBV5-4	TRBD1	TRBJ1-2	TGTGCCAGCAGCAAACCGGGACAGGACCTCTATGGCTACACCTTC	CASSKPGQDLYGYTF
.	TRBV29-1	.	TRBJ1-1	TGCAGCGTTGAAGAGCAGGCGAACACTGAAGCTTTCTTT	CSVEEQANTEAFF
.	TRBV24-1	TRBD1	TRBJ2-4	TGTGCCACCAGTGATTCAAGGACAGGCGGGAACATTCAGTACTTC	CATSDSRTGGNIQYF
.	TRBV2	.	TRBJ2-2	TGTGCCAGCAGTGAAGGCGACCTTCGGGACACCGGGGAGCTGTTTTTT	CASSEGDLRDTGELFF
.	TRBV6-5	TRBD1	TRBJ1-3	TGTGCCAGCAGTTATGAGGGGGCCTCTGGAAACACCATATATTTT	CASSYEGASGNTIYF
.	TRBV5-1	TRBD1	TRBJ2-1	TGCGCCAGCAGCTTGTGGGGGACAGGGGTCAATGAGCAGTTCTTC	CASSLWGTGVNEQFF
.	TRBV30	.	TRBJ1-2	TGTGCCCGCCAGCCGGCGGAGGTTTCTGGCTACACCTTC	CARQPAEVSGYTF
.	TRBV7-2	TRBD1	TRBJ1-5	TGTGCCAGCAGCTTCCTGACAGGGTTAGGCAATCAGCCCCAGCATTTT	CASSFLTGLGNQPQHF
.	TRBV24-1	.	TRBJ2-5	TGTGCCACCAGTGGCGCCAGTGGAGAGACCCAGTACTTC	CATSGASGETQYF
once	TRBV3-1/TRBV3-2	.	TRBJ2-5	TGTGCCAGCAGCCAAGAAGATCTGGGAAAATACTTC	CASSQEDLGKYF
.	TRBV27	.	TRBJ1-6	TGTGCCAGCAGTTTAAGGGCCCCGCAGGCGGATTCACCCCTCCACTTT	CASSLRAPQADSPLHF
.	TRBV7-2	.	TRBJ1-1	TGTGCCAGCAGTAAAGGACCTGACACTGAAGCTTTCTTT	CASSKGPDTEAFF
.	TRBV3-1/TRBV3-2	TRBD2	TRBJ2-2	TGTGCCAGCAGCCCTCTAGCGGGGGGGCTCGGGGAGCTGTTTTTT	CASSPLAGGLGELFF
.	TRBV6-1	.	TRBJ2-4	TGTGCCAGCAGTGAAGCCGGGGGGCAAGGGGCCAAAAACATTCAGTACTTC	CASSEAGGQGAKNIQYF
.	TRBV19	TRBD1	TRBJ1-2	TGTGCCAGTATTCGACAGGGAAACTATGGCTACACCTTC	CASIRQGNYGYTF
.	TRBV30	.	TRBJ1-5	TGTGCCTGGAGTGAACAGGGAGGTCAGCCCCAGCATTTT	CAWSEQGGQPQHF
.	TRBV10-3	TRBD2	TRBJ2-1	TGTGCCACCGCCCCGAGAGCACTAGCGGGGGGATACAATGAGCAGTTCTTC	CATAPRALAGGYNEQFF
.	TRBV28	TRBD1	TRBJ2-5	TGTGCCAGCAGTTTGGTGTTTGGGACAGGGCAAGAGACCCAGTACTTC	CASSLVFGTGQETQYF
.	TRBV5-1	.	TRBJ2-1	TGCGCCAGCAATATGGGGGGGGCCGGGAATGAGCAGTTCTTC	CASNMGGAGNEQFF
.	TRBV3-1/TRBV3-2	TRBD1	TRBJ1-2	TGTGCCAGCAGCCAAGCAAGGGGGGGACAGCCCAACTATGGCTACACCTTC	CASSQARGGQPNYGYTF
.	TRBV6-2/TRBV6-3	.	TRBJ2-1	TGTGCCAGCAGTTATGGAGGTATCTCCTACAATGAGCAGTTCTTC	CASSYGGISYNEQFF
.	TRBV27	.	TRBJ1-4	TGTGCCAGCAGAACGGCTACCCGGGGTGAAAAACTGTTTTTT	CASRTATRGEKLFF
once	TRBV19	.	TRBJ1-4	TGTGCCAGTAGTACTCCAGGGTTGCGAGAAAAACTGTTTTTT	CASSTPGLREKLFF
few	TRBV7-9	.	TRBJ2-2	TGTGCCAGCAGCACTTCCCCTAGCCGCCCAACAGGCACCGGGGAGCTGTTTTTT	CASSTSPSRPTGTGELFF
.	TRBV14	TRBD1	TRBJ1-5	TGTGCCAGCAGCCCCCGGGACAGGCATAGCAATCAGCCCCAGCATTTT	CASSPRDRHSNQPQHF
.	TRBV7-9	TRBD1	TRBJ2-3	TGTGCCAGCAGCTCACAGGGGTTAAGGACAGATACGCAGTATTTT	CASSSQGLRTDTQYF
.	TRBV6-5	TRBD2	TRBJ2-2	TGTGCCCACGCAGTGGGGACTAGCGACACCGGGGAGCTGTTTTTT	CAHAVGTSDTGELFF
once	TRBV5-6	.	TRBJ1-1	TGTGCCAGCAGCGTCGCCAGCAACACTGAAGCTTTCTTT	CASSVASNTEAFF